This T cell receptor beta chain was found in a study of blood T cell repertoires in COVID-19. Study-wide context: From T cells, B-cell-depleted T cells, or PBMCs came the material, which was cDNA or gDNA.

Sequencing used immunoSEQ multiplex PCR; TCRdb keeps in-frame clones, though not all of them. The sample lists over 200,000 clones, roughly 90% occurring once. Individuals drawn from about 26 US areas were roughly 18 to 95 years old. Each participant's cohort was designated according to participant-reported clinical history. Individuals in the exposed group had encountered a COVID-19 case within 2 weeks preceding study entry. CDR1 SNHLY and CDR2 FYNNEI come from the germline V gene. This CDR3 region has 13 residues. Between the trimmed V and J ends, which lost 6 bases and 7 bases, there was a span of 16 bases.

The J gene is TRBJ2-7, the V gene TRBV2; tentative D call: TRBD2 (6 bases). Sequenced: PBMCs or T cells enriched from blood (not recorded which). The receptor was isolated from a woman in her 30s who had been exposed to COVID-19. This chain's CDR3 is CASSGRRAGEQYF. The CDR3 DNA reads TGTGCCAGCAGCGGCCGGAGGGCCGGTGAGCAGTACTTC. The variable domain in full, completed from reference TRBV2 and TRBJ2-7, reads EPEVTQTPSHQVTQMGQEVILRCVPISNHLYFYWYRQILGQKVEFLVSFYNNEISEKSEIFDDQFSVERPDGSNFTLKIRSTKLEDSAMYFCASSGRRAGEQYFGPGTRLTVT.